This T cell receptor beta chain originates from a study of blood T cells in healthy people across ages. Looking at the study overall: For every two T cells, template switching captured about one barcoded beta molecule.

PBMCs numbering at least 6.5 million were isolated per sample. It was with a sample-barcoded 5' primer and a J-beta primer mix that a second PCR of roughly 7 to 12 cycles was run. The template-switch adaptor, which had 12 random nucleotides, put a tag on each cDNA molecule. TCRdb used MiXCR to reprocess the 5' RACE reads, holding one entry per CDR3 protein. In the table there are about 280,000 distinct CDR3 sequences, around 27% of which are singletons. The CDR3 has 13 amino acids. Trimming took 0 bases from V and 8 from J; bases not matched to a gene: 0. CDR1 and CDR2 (germline): MGHRA, YSYEKL. Concerning this clonotype itself: Its antigen is unknown.

Study-level results: No conclusive comparison of naive versus antigen-experienced cells was possible with unsorted PBMCs.

The gene calls are TRBV4-1 and TRBJ1-4; 7 nucleotides line up with TRBD1. Sample: blood. This clonotype was sampled from a woman aged 70 to 79 in good health. CDR3 protein: CASSQDRGEKLFF. The CDR3, as DNA: TGCGCCAGCAGCCAAGACAGGGGGGAAAAACTGTTTTTT.